This T cell receptor (beta chain) was recovered during a study of OX40 agonist ivuxolimab in advanced cancers. About the study: Of the patients, three showed partial responses, one with hepatocellular carcinoma and two with cutaneous melanoma.

Using immunoSEQ multiplex PCR, the repertoire was profiled, and TCRdb retains in-frame clones only, with some absent. In the table there are 9,500 to 12,000 clones, more than 60% of which are singletons. The source of this sequence is an adult with an advanced solid tumor such as melanoma, head and neck, liver or kidney cancer. The material was CD4+ or CD8+ T cells sorted from blood, obtained in a trial of the OX40 agonist ivuxolimab.

The CDR3: CASSLGPDRPYGYTF. CDR3 bases: TGTGCCAGCAGTCTAGGACCCGACAGGCCCTATGGCTACACCTTC. The chain is built from TRBV4-2 and TRBJ1-2; D perhaps matches TRBD1 (6 bases). This CDR3 comprises 15 residues. V lost 6 bases and J lost 4, with 18 bases in between. In germline, CDR1 is LGHNA, CDR2 YNFKEQ.